These T cell receptor beta chains were read from a single sample in a study of blood T cell repertoires in COVID-19. Data came from immunoSEQ multiplex PCR; TCRdb stores just in-frame clones and leaves some out. In the table there are over 70,000 clones, approximately 85% of which are singletons. Sequenced material: peripheral blood. These receptors all stem from a man older than 75 with acute or convalescent COVID-19. Both conserved end residues are part of each CDR3. A D gene is named only where the DNA matches it firmly. Size values are once, few and many counts, or a class for expanded clones, and some rows have none.

d_gene: TRBD1; len: 15; j_gene: TRBJ2-3; v_gene: TRBV7-9; abundance: NA; CDR3nt: TGTGCCAGCAGCACGGGACAGGGTAGCACAGATACGCAGTATTTT; CDR3aa: CASSTGQGSTDTQYF
d_gene: NA; len: 16; j_gene: TRBJ2-3; v_gene: TRBV6-4; abundance: NA; CDR3nt: TGTGCCAGCAGTGACCCAGGGTCCCAAAGCACAGATACGCAGTATTTT; CDR3aa: CASSDPGSQSTDTQYF
d_gene: NA; len: 14; j_gene: TRBJ1-2; v_gene: TRBV27; abundance: NA; CDR3nt: TGTGCCAGCAGTCCCTCAGGGTGGGACTATGGCTACACCTTC; CDR3aa: CASSPSGWDYGYTF
d_gene: NA; len: 14; j_gene: TRBJ2-7; v_gene: TRBV7-3; abundance: few; CDR3nt: TGTGCCAGCAGCCCCAACGGACAGCTCTACGAGCAGTACTTC; CDR3aa: CASSPNGQLYEQYF
d_gene: TRBD2; len: 17; j_gene: TRBJ2-1; v_gene: TRBV11-3; abundance: NA; CDR3nt: TGTGCCAGCAGCTTAGATTCAGGCGCGGGGGTTTACAATGAGCAGTTCTTC; CDR3aa: CASSLDSGAGVYNEQFF
d_gene: TRBD2; len: 17; j_gene: TRBJ2-3; v_gene: TRBV5-1; abundance: NA; CDR3nt: TGCGCCAGCAGCTTGGGTTCGCGGGGGGGGGCCACAGATACGCAGTATTTT; CDR3aa: CASSLGSRGGATDTQYF
d_gene: TRBD1; len: 23; j_gene: TRBJ2-6; v_gene: TRBV5-1; abundance: NA; CDR3nt: TGCGCCAGCAGTCTCAGAAGGGACAGGGGCTCCCCTGACACTCTCTCTGGGGCCAACGTCCTGACTTTC; CDR3aa: CASSLRRDRGSPDTLSGANVLTF
d_gene: TRBD1; len: 14; j_gene: TRBJ2-7; v_gene: TRBV28; abundance: NA; CDR3nt: TGTGCCAGCTGCAGGGGGCAGGACCCCTACGAGCAGTACTTC; CDR3aa: CASCRGQDPYEQYF
d_gene: TRBD1; len: 14; j_gene: TRBJ2-7; v_gene: TRBV7-2; abundance: few; CDR3nt: TGTGCCAGCAGCCCCCCGGGACAGTCCTACGAGCAGTACTTC; CDR3aa: CASSPPGQSYEQYF
d_gene: TRBD2; len: 15; j_gene: TRBJ2-2; v_gene: TRBV11-1; abundance: NA; CDR3nt: TGTGCCAGCAGCGGGCCGAGCGGGATCACCGGGGAGCTGTTTTTT; CDR3aa: CASSGPSGITGELFF
d_gene: NA; len: 13; j_gene: TRBJ1-1; v_gene: TRBV10-2; abundance: NA; CDR3nt: TGCGCCAGCAGTGCGCAGTCTAACACTGAAGCTTTCTTT; CDR3aa: CASSAQSNTEAFF
d_gene: TRBD1; len: 14; j_gene: TRBJ1-4; v_gene: TRBV28; abundance: NA; CDR3nt: TGTGCCAGCAGTCAGAACAGGGGAGCGCAAAAACTGTTTTTT; CDR3aa: CASSQNRGAQKLFF
d_gene: NA; len: 17; j_gene: TRBJ2-7; v_gene: TRBV7-8; abundance: NA; CDR3nt: TGTGCCAGCAGCTTAAATTCCCTTCGTCGGGACTTTTACGAGCAGTACTTC; CDR3aa: CASSLNSLRRDFYEQYF
d_gene: NA; len: 12; j_gene: TRBJ1-5; v_gene: TRBV28; abundance: NA; CDR3nt: TGTGCCAGCAGTTGGGGGGTTCAGCCCCAGCATTTT; CDR3aa: CASSWGVQPQHF
d_gene: TRBD2; len: 18; j_gene: TRBJ2-3; v_gene: TRBV5-4; abundance: NA; CDR3nt: TGTGCCAGCAGCTTGCGGCAGGGGAACCGGGGGGGAACAGATACGCAGTATTTT; CDR3aa: CASSLRQGNRGGTDTQYF
d_gene: NA; len: 18; j_gene: TRBJ1-3; v_gene: TRBV5-1; abundance: NA; CDR3nt: TGCGCCAGCAGCCTGCAGGGAATACAGGGTCTCTCTGGAAACACCATATATTTT; CDR3aa: CASSLQGIQGLSGNTIYF
d_gene: NA; len: 16; j_gene: TRBJ1-4; v_gene: TRBV18; abundance: NA; CDR3nt: TGTGCCAGCTCACCATATGTACCGGGATCTAATGAAAAACTGTTTTTT; CDR3aa: CASSPYVPGSNEKLFF
d_gene: TRBD2; len: 17; j_gene: TRBJ2-3; v_gene: TRBV4-3; abundance: NA; CDR3nt: TGCGCCAGCAGCCCCGGACTAGCGGGTGCCGAGTGGAATACGCAGTATTTT; CDR3aa: CASSPGLAGAEWNTQYF
d_gene: TRBD1; len: 17; j_gene: TRBJ2-5; v_gene: TRBV7-2; abundance: NA; CDR3nt: TGTGCCAGCAGCTCGGGACAGGGGGCGTCTAGCGGAGAGACCCAGTACTTC; CDR3aa: CASSSGQGASSGETQYF
d_gene: NA; len: 15; j_gene: TRBJ2-3; v_gene: TRBV6-2/TRBV6-3; abundance: NA; CDR3nt: TGTGCCAGCAGTTACGGGGGGTCCAGCACAGATACGCAGTATTTT; CDR3aa: CASSYGGSSTDTQYF
d_gene: NA; len: 14; j_gene: TRBJ1-1; v_gene: TRBV5-1; abundance: NA; CDR3nt: TGCGCCAGCAGTTTACAGGGACCGAACACTGAAGCTTTCTTT; CDR3aa: CASSLQGPNTEAFF
d_gene: NA; len: 16; j_gene: TRBJ2-5; v_gene: TRBV28; abundance: NA; CDR3nt: TGTGCCAGCAGAGCTCCAGGCCTTCTGGCGGGGGAGACCCAGTACTTC; CDR3aa: CASRAPGLLAGETQYF
d_gene: TRBD2; len: 15; j_gene: TRBJ2-5; v_gene: TRBV7-2; abundance: NA; CDR3nt: TGTGCCAGCAGCTTAAGGAGGGGCGGGGGAGAGACCCAGTACTTC; CDR3aa: CASSLRRGGGETQYF
d_gene: TRBD1; len: 17; j_gene: TRBJ2-3; v_gene: TRBV6-2/TRBV6-3; abundance: NA; CDR3nt: TGTGCCAGCAGTTACGGACAGGGGACCCTTAGCACAGATACGCAGTATTTT; CDR3aa: CASSYGQGTLSTDTQYF
d_gene: NA; len: 11; j_gene: TRBJ1-2; v_gene: TRBV7-9; abundance: NA; CDR3nt: TGTGCCAGCAGCTTACAGTTTGGCTACACCTTC; CDR3aa: CASSLQFGYTF
d_gene: NA; len: 14; j_gene: TRBJ1-5; v_gene: TRBV28; abundance: NA; CDR3nt: TGTGCCAGCAGTTTCGGGAGAAGCAATCAGCCCCAGCATTTT; CDR3aa: CASSFGRSNQPQHF
d_gene: TRBD1; len: 15; j_gene: TRBJ2-7; v_gene: TRBV6-5; abundance: NA; CDR3nt: TGTGCCAGCAGTTACGGCGACAGGGGGACTCACGAGCAGTACTTC; CDR3aa: CASSYGDRGTHEQYF
d_gene: TRBD1; len: 15; j_gene: TRBJ1-6; v_gene: TRBV3-1/TRBV3-2; abundance: NA; CDR3nt: TGTGCCAGCAGCCCAGAGGGGGCTTATCATTCACCCCTCCACTTT; CDR3aa: CASSPEGAYHSPLHF
d_gene: TRBD1; len: 16; j_gene: TRBJ2-3; v_gene: TRBV24-1; abundance: NA; CDR3nt: TGTGCCACCAGTGAGGGGTTCGGACAGGGTCGAGATACGCAGTATTTT; CDR3aa: CATSEGFGQGRDTQYF
d_gene: TRBD2; len: 19; j_gene: TRBJ2-7; v_gene: TRBV23-1; abundance: NA; CDR3nt: TGCGCCAGCAGTCAAGGGGGCGGGGGGGGCCCCTTAAAAATCTACGAGCAGTACTTC; CDR3aa: CASSQGGGGGPLKIYEQYF
d_gene: NA; len: 13; j_gene: TRBJ2-7; v_gene: TRBV3-1/TRBV3-2; abundance: few; CDR3nt: TGTGCCAGCAGCCAACAGGGTGTCAGCGAGCAGTACTTC; CDR3aa: CASSQQGVSEQYF
d_gene: TRBD2; len: 16; j_gene: TRBJ2-2; v_gene: TRBV6-6; abundance: few; CDR3nt: TGTGCCAGCAGCTCCTCGGGGGGGAAGAACACCGGGGAGCTGTTTTTT; CDR3aa: CASSSSGGKNTGELFF
d_gene: NA; len: 15; j_gene: TRBJ2-7; v_gene: TRBV7-3; abundance: NA; CDR3nt: TGTGCCAGCAGCTTCGCAGGAGGAGGGGACTACGAGCAGTACTTC; CDR3aa: CASSFAGGGDYEQYF
d_gene: NA; len: 13; j_gene: TRBJ1-2; v_gene: TRBV10-1; abundance: NA; CDR3nt: TGCGCCAGCAGCGAGTCAGTAGACTATGGCTACACCTTC; CDR3aa: CASSESVDYGYTF
d_gene: NA; len: 14; j_gene: TRBJ2-5; v_gene: TRBV6-2/TRBV6-3; abundance: once; CDR3nt: TGTGCCAGCAGTTCCGACAGATTTCAAGAGACCCAGTACTTC; CDR3aa: CASSSDRFQETQYF
d_gene: NA; len: 16; j_gene: TRBJ2-1; v_gene: TRBV6-2/TRBV6-3; abundance: NA; CDR3nt: TGTGCCAGCAGTTCCAGGACAGCGGCGAGGTACAATGAGCAGTTCTTC; CDR3aa: CASSSRTAARYNEQFF
d_gene: TRBD1; len: 16; j_gene: TRBJ2-5; v_gene: TRBV4-3; abundance: once; CDR3nt: TGCGCCAGCAGCCAAGATAGACAGGGGGCTGGGGAGACCCAGTACTTC; CDR3aa: CASSQDRQGAGETQYF
d_gene: TRBD1; len: 13; j_gene: TRBJ2-5; v_gene: TRBV19; abundance: NA; CDR3nt: TGTGCCAGTAGGACAGGGGGTGAAGAGACCCAGTACTTC; CDR3aa: CASRTGGEETQYF
d_gene: TRBD1; len: 15; j_gene: TRBJ1-1; v_gene: TRBV18; abundance: few; CDR3nt: TGTGCCAGCTCACCCGACAGGGGGCGGGTTACTGAAGCTTTCTTT; CDR3aa: CASSPDRGRVTEAFF
d_gene: NA; len: 14; j_gene: TRBJ2-6; v_gene: TRBV29-1; abundance: NA; CDR3nt: TGCAGCGTTGAGGGGGGATCTGGGGCCAACGTCCTGACTTTC; CDR3aa: CSVEGGSGANVLTF
d_gene: NA; len: 15; j_gene: TRBJ2-3; v_gene: TRBV24-1; abundance: NA; CDR3nt: TGTGCCACCAGTGATTTCAGCTTCACCGGGGATACGCAGTATTTT; CDR3aa: CATSDFSFTGDTQYF
d_gene: TRBD2; len: 15; j_gene: TRBJ2-1; v_gene: TRBV7-3; abundance: NA; CDR3nt: TGTGCCAGCAGCTTAAATGCGGGGGGGCTCGATGAGCAGTTCTTC; CDR3aa: CASSLNAGGLDEQFF
d_gene: NA; len: 13; j_gene: TRBJ1-2; v_gene: TRBV2; abundance: NA; CDR3nt: TGTGCCAGCAGCGGACAGCCTAACTATGGCTACACCTTC; CDR3aa: CASSGQPNYGYTF
d_gene: NA; len: 15; j_gene: TRBJ2-3; v_gene: TRBV7-2; abundance: once; CDR3nt: TGTGCCAGCAGCGTCCAGGGTAGAAGGACAGATACGCAGTATTTT; CDR3aa: CASSVQGRRTDTQYF
d_gene: TRBD2; len: 16; j_gene: TRBJ2-1; v_gene: TRBV10-3; abundance: once; CDR3nt: TGTGCCATCAGTGATGAGCAGCGGGGGCCGTACAATGAGCAGTTCTTC; CDR3aa: CAISDEQRGPYNEQFF
d_gene: NA; len: 14; j_gene: TRBJ2-7; v_gene: TRBV4-2; abundance: few; CDR3nt: TGTGCCAGCAGCCAAGAAAGGGGAGGAAACGAGCAGTACTTC; CDR3aa: CASSQERGGNEQYF
d_gene: TRBD1; len: 15; j_gene: TRBJ2-3; v_gene: TRBV7-6; abundance: NA; CDR3nt: TGTGCCAGCAGCTCATGGACAGGGGCCACAGATACGCAGTATTTT; CDR3aa: CASSSWTGATDTQYF
d_gene: TRBD2; len: 16; j_gene: TRBJ2-1; v_gene: TRBV10-1; abundance: NA; CDR3nt: TGCGCCAGCAGTGACCCGGGACTAGGGCGATACAATGAGCAGTTCTTC; CDR3aa: CASSDPGLGRYNEQFF
d_gene: TRBD2; len: 15; j_gene: TRBJ2-1; v_gene: TRBV28; abundance: NA; CDR3nt: TGTGCCAGCAGTTCCGGGACTAGCTATTACAATGAGCAGTTCTTC; CDR3aa: CASSSGTSYYNEQFF
d_gene: TRBD2; len: 14; j_gene: TRBJ2-1; v_gene: TRBV5-4; abundance: few; CDR3nt: TGTGCCAGCAGCGTGCGCGGGACTAACAATGAGCAGTTCTTC; CDR3aa: CASSVRGTNNEQFF
d_gene: NA; len: 15; j_gene: TRBJ2-3; v_gene: TRBV7-9; abundance: NA; CDR3nt: TGTGCCAGCAGCTTAGCAGGGCAGGGAACAGATACGCAGTATTTT; CDR3aa: CASSLAGQGTDTQYF
d_gene: TRBD1; len: 14; j_gene: TRBJ2-2; v_gene: TRBV28; abundance: NA; CDR3nt: TGTGCCAGCACCTTGACAGGGATAGTCGGGGAGCTGTTTTTT; CDR3aa: CASTLTGIVGELFF
d_gene: NA; len: 14; j_gene: TRBJ1-1; v_gene: TRBV28; abundance: NA; CDR3nt: TGTGCCAGCAGGACCCGGACAGTGAACACTGAAGCTTTCTTT; CDR3aa: CASRTRTVNTEAFF
d_gene: NA; len: 16; j_gene: TRBJ2-1; v_gene: TRBV4-1; abundance: NA; CDR3nt: TGCGCCAGCAGCCAAGAACGCGGGGGCGCCTACAATGAGCAGTTCTTC; CDR3aa: CASSQERGGAYNEQFF
d_gene: NA; len: 11; j_gene: TRBJ2-4; v_gene: TRBV28; abundance: once; CDR3nt: TGTGCCAGCAGTACCCCCTCCCTCAGTTACTTC; CDR3aa: CASSTPSLSYF
d_gene: TRBD2; len: 16; j_gene: TRBJ2-2; v_gene: TRBV10-3; abundance: NA; CDR3nt: TGTGCCAGTAAAATAGCGGGAGGAACGAACACCGGGGAGCTGTTTTTT; CDR3aa: CASKIAGGTNTGELFF
d_gene: NA; len: 15; j_gene: TRBJ2-6; v_gene: TRBV6-2/TRBV6-3; abundance: NA; CDR3nt: TGTGCCAGCAGTGCCCGGGGCTCTGGGGCCAACGTCCTGACTTTC; CDR3aa: CASSARGSGANVLTF
d_gene: NA; len: 15; j_gene: TRBJ2-7; v_gene: TRBV19; abundance: NA; CDR3nt: TGTGCCAGTAGTATAGGGACTCCCGTATCCTACGAGCAGTACTTC; CDR3aa: CASSIGTPVSYEQYF